Listed below are T cell receptor beta chains from one sample, sequenced in a study of blood T cell repertoires in COVID-19. Measured with immunoSEQ multiplex PCR; TCRdb has only the in-frame clones, and not every one. Seen here are some 380,000 clones, more than 75% observed once, and the top ten hold approximately 1.2%. Sequencing input: PBMCs or T cells enriched from blood (not recorded which). Receptor source: a man under 40 who had recovered from COVID-19. CDR3s include the opening cysteine and the closing phenylalanine or tryptophan. The D gene is left open where the match is weak. Size is omitted from some rows. Given values are once, few, many or a class for expanded clones.

>NA|TRBV7-2|once|TRBJ1-5
CASSLSNTGHQPQHF
TGTGCCAGCAGCTTATCTAACACAGGACATCAGCCCCAGCATTTT
>NA|TRBV5-6|NA|TRBJ1-4
CASSLSGGGINEKLFF
TGTGCCAGCAGCTTGTCGGGGGGCGGCATTAATGAAAAACTGTTTTTT
>NA|TRBV5-1|NA|TRBJ2-7
CASSLGDNPYEQYF
TGCGCCAGCAGCTTGGGCGACAATCCCTACGAGCAGTACTTC
>TRBD1|TRBV6-2/TRBV6-3|NA|TRBJ2-1
CASSQWTGSYNEQFF
TGTGCCAGCAGTCAATGGACAGGGTCGTACAATGAGCAGTTCTTC
>TRBD1|TRBV7-9|few|TRBJ1-1
CASSLQGVNTEAFF
TGTGCCAGCAGCTTACAGGGGGTGAACACTGAAGCTTTCTTT
>TRBD2|TRBV4-3|NA|TRBJ2-7
CASSQGLAGREQYF
TGCGCCAGCAGCCAAGGACTAGCGGGGAGGGAGCAGTACTTC
>NA|TRBV3-1/TRBV3-2|NA|TRBJ1-6
CASSKLASSTSYNSPLHF
TGTGCCAGCAGCAAGTTAGCCTCCTCGACCTCCTATAATTCACCCCTCCACTTT
>NA|TRBV5-1|NA|TRBJ1-1
CASSLEYSGKTEAFF
TGCGCCAGCAGCTTGGAGTACTCCGGGAAAACTGAAGCTTTCTTT
>TRBD1|TRBV5-6|NA|TRBJ1-1
CASSRGTGGTEAFF
TGTGCCAGCAGCCGAGGGACAGGGGGAACTGAAGCTTTCTTT
>TRBD1|TRBV9|NA|TRBJ1-1
CASSLGTGNTEAFF
TGTGCCAGCAGCTTGGGGACAGGGAACACTGAAGCTTTCTTT
>TRBD2|TRBV5-1|NA|TRBJ2-1
CASAETGTRTINEQFF
TGCGCCAGCGCCGAAACCGGGACTAGGACTATAAATGAGCAGTTCTTC
>NA|TRBV27|NA|TRBJ1-5
CASSDGGYPWDQPQHF
TGTGCCAGCAGTGACGGGGGGTACCCCTGGGATCAGCCCCAGCATTTT
>NA|TRBV2|NA|TRBJ2-7
CASQVGLYEQYF
TGTGCCAGTCAGGTTGGGTTATACGAGCAGTACTTC
>NA|TRBV7-9|NA|TRBJ1-1
CASSARGAFF
TGTGCCAGCAGCGCCCGGGGGGCTTTCTTT
>NA|TRBV27|NA|TRBJ1-6
CASRTGQSSYNSPLHF
TGTGCCAGCAGGACGGGACAAAGCTCCTATAATTCACCCCTCCACTTT
>TRBD1|TRBV9|NA|TRBJ1-2
CASSDRQGTQANYGYTF
TGTGCCAGCAGCGACCGACAGGGCACCCAAGCTAACTATGGCTACACCTTC
>NA|TRBV30|NA|TRBJ1-5
CAWSPGGAGNQPQHF
TGTGCCTGGAGCCCCGGCGGTGCAGGGAATCAGCCCCAGCATTTT
>NA|TRBV5-1|NA|TRBJ2-1
CASSFEQGLGVNEQFF
TGCGCCAGCAGCTTTGAACAGGGCCTCGGAGTCAATGAGCAGTTCTTC
>NA|TRBV7-9|NA|TRBJ1-6
CASSPGGGSPLHF
TGTGCCAGCAGCCCCGGGGGAGGTTCACCCCTCCACTTT
>NA|TRBV7-9|NA|TRBJ1-3
CASRITAVSGSGNTIYF
TGTGCCAGCAGGATAACCGCAGTGTCAGGCTCTGGAAACACCATATATTTT
>TRBD1|TRBV19|NA|TRBJ1-6
CASSRKPGQTLHGNNSPLHF
TGTGCCAGTAGTAGGAAGCCGGGACAGACACTACATGGAAATAATTCACCCCTCCACTTT
>NA|TRBV12-3/TRBV12-4|NA|TRBJ2-7
CASSLTREQYF
TGTGCCAGCAGTCTGACACGGGAGCAGTACTTC
>TRBD1|TRBV3-1/TRBV3-2|NA|TRBJ2-3
CASSFAPGQGTDTQYF
TGTGCCAGCAGCTTTGCCCCGGGACAGGGAACAGATACGCAGTATTTT
>NA|TRBV7-9|NA|TRBJ1-6
CASSFPADGGSDSPLHF
TGTGCCAGCAGCTTTCCGGCGGACGGAGGAAGTGATTCACCCCTCCACTTT
>NA|TRBV7-3|NA|TRBJ2-1
CASSFFDSSYNEQFF
TGTGCCAGCAGCTTTTTCGACAGCTCCTACAATGAGCAGTTCTTC
>TRBD2|TRBV11-2|NA|TRBJ2-2
CASSTPTSGVNTGELFF
TGTGCCAGCAGCACACCCACTAGCGGGGTCAACACCGGGGAGCTGTTTTTT
>TRBD1|TRBV2|NA|TRBJ2-7
CASSAIEGQGKYF
TGTGCCAGCAGCGCTATCGAGGGACAGGGAAAGTACTTC
>NA|TRBV9|NA|TRBJ1-1
CASGGAEAFF
TGTGCCAGCGGGGGGGCTGAAGCTTTCTTT
>NA|TRBV4-3|NA|TRBJ2-1
CASSQERGNEQFF
TGCGCCAGCAGCCAAGAACGGGGCAATGAGCAGTTCTTC
>NA|TRBV5-4|NA|TRBJ2-7
CASSLVDSLYEQYF
TGTGCCAGCAGCTTGGTGGACAGCCTCTACGAGCAGTACTTC
>TRBD1|TRBV7-9|NA|TRBJ1-1
CASSLRPRALGTEGTEAFF
TGTGCCAGCAGCTTACGGCCTCGGGCCCTCGGGACAGAAGGAACTGAAGCTTTCTTT
>NA|TRBV27|once|TRBJ2-7
CASTSRRSVSYEQYF
TGTGCCAGCACCTCCCGGCGGTCCGTCTCCTACGAGCAGTACTTC
>TRBD1|TRBV5-1|NA|TRBJ1-3
CASSLGGQGTGNTIYF
TGCGCCAGCAGCTTGGGGGGACAGGGGACTGGAAACACCATATATTTT
>NA|TRBV14|NA|TRBJ1-1
CASSQGRTSGTEAFF
TGTGCCAGCAGCCAAGGCCGTACAAGTGGCACTGAAGCTTTCTTT
>NA|TRBV30|NA|TRBJ1-5
CAWSVQANQPQHF
TGTGCCTGGAGTGTACAGGCTAATCAGCCCCAGCATTTT